This TCR beta chain was obtained from a study of blood T cell repertoires in COVID-19. The CDR3 sequence is 16 residues long. The germline V gene encodes CDR1 LGHNA and CDR2 YSLEER. J was trimmed by 2 bases and V by 1 base; bases with no gene match: 7. Per the authors' pipeline: Reference gene primer amplification gave nucleated cell count estimates. Here immunoSEQ multiplex PCR was the method, and the copy in TCRdb shows in-frame clones only, minus some. The D gene and trimming were derived from the DNA, and the V and J assignments and clone size from that table. This sample has about 160,000 clones, with roughly nine tenths found just once.

This TCR was recovered from a woman aged 55-70 years with active or convalescent COVID-19. The V gene is TRBV4-3, the J gene TRBJ2-5, with 7 nucleotides matching TRBD2. Sequences were obtained from peripheral blood. CDR3 loop: CASSQAFSGWQETQYF. CDR3 nucleotide sequence: TGCGCCAGCAGCCAAGCTTTTAGCGGGTGGCAAGAGACCCAGTACTTC.